Each of the 32 T cell receptor beta chains below was sequenced from the same sample in a study of vaccination and CD4 T cells after COVID-19. These TCRs are of unknown antigen specificity. Regarding treatment: approximately 9-day PBMC culture with coronavirus spike peptide pools or control peptides (ViraFEST assay). Researchers used the Oncomine TCR Beta short-read assay to sequence DNA from cultured CD4+ T cells. MiXCR was run by TCRdb on the PCR reads, yielding one entry per CDR3 protein. The sample yields 9,500 to 15,000 distinct CDR3 sequences, approximately 50% seen once. The sequenced sample was CD4+ T cells from blood, cultured in vitro. The receptors shown here come from a human donor who had recovered from COVID-19.

This clonotype was picked up a small number of times. The CDR3 spells CASTGTSGTTGELFF. The CDR3 nucleotides read TGCGCCAGTACGGGGACTAGCGGGACCACCGGGGAGCTGTTTTTT. V and J are TRBV5-1 and TRBJ2-2; 13 bases fit TRBD2. This CDR3 spans 15 amino acids. The germline V gene has CDR1 SGHRS and CDR2 YFSETQ. Trimming cost V 8 bases and J 4 bases; bases outside gene matches: 5.

The chain uses TRBV2 and TRBJ2-7; 7 bases match TRBD2. Trimming removed 6 bases from V and 2 bases from J; junction bases left unmatched: 1. The CDR3 consists of 12 residues. Germline V gene data show CDR1 as SNHLY and CDR2 as FYNNEI. The CDR3 DNA follows: TGTGCCAGCAGGGGGGGGGCCTACGAGCAGTACTTC. It codes for CASRGGAYEQYF.

Written as DNA, the CDR3 is TGCAGTGCTAGAGATTCTATCGGGACTAGCGGCACAGATACGCAGTATTTT. It specifies CSARDSIGTSGTDTQYF. This rearrangement joins TRBV20-1 to TRBJ2-3; 10 nucleotides line up with TRBD2. This CDR3 is built from 17 residues. CDR1 DFQATT and CDR2 SNEGSKA come from the germline V gene (reference sequence). With 0 bases clipped from V and 1 base from J, the junction kept 7 bases outside the gene matches.

This clonotype was picked up a small number of times. The chain links TRBV2 to TRBJ1-2; D ambiguous. This CDR3 is 14 amino acids long. Germline V gene sequence: CDR1 SNHLY, CDR2 FYNNEI. The germline V and J ends were trimmed by 6 bases and 8 bases, with 19 bases remaining between them. CDR3 amino acids: CASSTLSSAIGYTF. CDR3 DNA sequence: TGTGCCAGCAGCACCCTGAGTTCAGCCATCGGCTACACCTTC.

This clonotype was observed a few times. The chain links TRBV7-2 to TRBJ2-7, with D tentatively TRBD1 (6 bases). In germline, CDR1 is SGHTA, CDR2 FQGNSA. Trimming took 5 bases from V and 0 from J, leaving 11 bases between them. This CDR3 is built from 14 residues. The CDR3 region is CASSPDRYSYEQYF. The CDR3 DNA follows: TGTGCCAGCAGCCCCGACAGGTACTCCTACGAGCAGTACTTC.

This clonotype appeared a few times. The chain uses TRBV15 and TRBJ2-2; 10 bases fit TRBD1. V shed 8 bases, J shed 9 bases, and the junction held 9 bases outside the gene matches. The CDR3 extends over 14 amino acids. Germline V gene sequence: CDR1 LNHNV, CDR2 YYDKDF (reference sequence). CDR3 sequence reads: CATSGTGEARELFF. In DNA form, the CDR3 reads TGTGCCACCTCCGGGACAGGGGAGGCAAGGGAGCTGTTTTTT.

This clonotype occurred a few times. The chain is built from TRBV28 and TRBJ1-1; no clear D. CDR1 and CDR2 from the germline V gene are MDHEN and SYDVKM. CDR3 size: 14 residues. V was pared by 6 bases and J by 6 bases, with 17 bases between. The CDR3 nucleotides are TGTGCCAGCAGCCAACATTCAGGTGCGGCTGAAGCTTTCTTT. Encoded protein: CASSQHSGAAEAFF.

The chain has TRBV29-1 and TRBJ2-5; TRBD2 agrees at 12 bases. J gave up 4 bases and V 0 bases, and 12 bases lay outside the gene matches. Per the germline V gene, CDR1 is SQVTM and CDR2 is ANQGSEA. This CDR3 has 18 residues. This CDR3 reads CSVEDTSGRSRFGETQYF. DNA of the CDR3: TGCAGCGTTGAAGATACTAGCGGGAGGAGTAGATTCGGAGAGACCCAGTACTTC.

The chain uses TRBV19 and TRBJ1-1; D is possibly TRBD1 (5 bases). This CDR3 is built from 15 residues. Trimming shortened V by 3 bases and J by 3 bases, and 14 bases separated the two germline ends. Germline V gives CDR1 LNHDA, CDR2 SQIVND (reference sequence). CDR3 sequence reads: CASSMYGAAYTEAFF. The CDR3 bases are TGTGCCAGTAGTATGTATGGGGCTGCCTACACTGAAGCTTTCTTT. Based on the CDR3 plus reference TRBV19 and TRBJ1-1, the full variable domain is DGGITQSPKYLFRKEGQNVTLSCEQNLNHDAMYWYRQDPGQGLRLIYYSQIVNDFQKGDIAEGYSVSREKKESFPLTVTSAQKNPTAFYLCASSMYGAAYTEAFFGQGTRLTVV.

The V call is TRBV27, the J call TRBJ2-1; 14 positions match TRBD2. The V segment lost 2 bases and the J segment 10 bases; nucleotides outside the gene matches: 7. The CDR3 extends over 16 amino acids. Per the germline V gene, CDR1 is MNHEY and CDR2 is SMNVEV (reference sequence). The CDR3 sequence: CASSLTTSGRAREQFF. CDR3 sequence (DNA): TGTGCCAGCAGTTTAACGACTAGCGGGAGGGCCAGGGAGCAGTTCTTC.

The V and J genes are TRBV5-8 and TRBJ2-5, with D unclear. In germline, CDR1 is SGHTS, CDR2 YDEGEE. This CDR3 region has 12 residues. V shed 1 base and J shed 3 bases, with 4 bases lying between them. In nucleotides, the CDR3 is TGTGCCAGCAGCTTGATTAAAGAGACCCAGTACTTC. It is translated as CASSLIKETQYF.

The chain has TRBV6-4 and TRBJ2-3; possibly TRBD1 or TRBD2 for D (7 bases each). V lost 6 bases and J 4 bases, leaving 17 bases between the germline ends. Germline CDR1 is MRHNA and CDR2 is SNTAGT. There are 15 residues in the CDR3. The CDR3 here is CASREGRGRADTQYF. For the CDR3, the DNA is TGTGCCAGCAGAGAGGGGAGGGGGCGCGCAGATACGCAGTATTTT.

The V call is TRBV28, the J call TRBJ2-5, with D uncertain. Germline CDR1 MDHEN, CDR2 SYDVKM. V was pared by 3 bases and J by 0 bases, with 5 bases between. The CDR3 runs to 13 residues. CDR3 protein: CASSLEHQETQYF. The DNA of the CDR3 is TGTGCCAGCAGTTTGGAGCACCAAGAGACCCAGTACTTC.

The genes are TRBV7-9 and TRBJ2-7; a weak D match, TRBD1 (5 bases). Germline lookup yields CDR1 SEHNR and CDR2 FQNEAQ (reference sequence). Trimming left V 3 bases short and J 7 bases short, with 16 bases between. The CDR3 is 14 residues long. CDR3 protein: CASSLQGGIGEQYF. The DNA for the CDR3 is TGTGCCAGCAGCTTGCAGGGTGGAATCGGGGAGCAGTACTTC.

The V call is TRBV2, the J call TRBJ2-7; TRBD1 agrees at 7 bases. CDR3 length: 14 amino acids. Germline CDR1 SNHLY, CDR2 FYNNEI. The junction had 7 bases not matched to a gene; V was cut back by 6 bases and J by 2 bases. The CDR3 region has the DNA TGTGCCAGCAGACCGGGACAGATGCCCTACGAGCAGTACTTC. The encoded protein is CASRPGQMPYEQYF.

V usage is TRBV7-3 and J usage is TRBJ2-2; D is uncertain. Trimming shortened V by 3 bases and J by 4 bases, and 15 bases separated the two germline ends. The length of the CDR3 is 16 residues. The V gene's germline CDR1 is SGHTA and CDR2 FQGTGA. CDR3: CASSFPPGDSTGELFF. The DNA for the CDR3 is TGTGCCAGCAGCTTCCCCCCTGGAGATAGCACCGGGGAGCTGTTTTTT.

This chain connects TRBV6-4 to TRBJ2-2; maybe TRBD1 (5 bases). This CDR3 is built from 15 residues. From germline, CDR1 is MRHNA and CDR2 SNTAGT. Deletions cut 6 bases from V and 3 bases from J, with 14 bases between. The DNA for the CDR3 is TGTGCCAGCAGGCCAGATGGGGCCTACACCGGGGAGCTGTTTTTT. Translated, it gives CASRPDGAYTGELFF.

In this sample, this clonotype turned up a few times. The genes are TRBV20-1 and TRBJ1-1; D unresolved. Germline CDR1 and CDR2: DFQATT and SNEGSKA (reference sequence). This CDR3 comprises 14 residues. V was cut by 6 bases and J by 8 bases, with 22 bases left in between. CDR3 region: CSAAPQTDAGEAFF. As DNA, the CDR3 is TGCAGTGCAGCTCCGCAGACGGACGCAGGCGAAGCTTTCTTT.

The V call is TRBV6-1, the J call TRBJ2-3, with a tentative D call TRBD2 (6 bases). Germline V gene data show CDR1 as MNHNS and CDR2 as SASEGT. CDR3 length: 15 residues. V dropped 5 bases and J dropped 5 bases, with 17 bases sitting between them. The CDR3: CASSTRTGVRDTQYF. DNA for the CDR3: TGTGCCAGCAGTACCCGGACGGGAGTCCGAGATACGCAGTATTTT.

The genes are TRBV2 and TRBJ2-3, with 11 nucleotides matching TRBD2. The CDR3 is 15 residues long. Germline V gene sequence: CDR1 SNHLY, CDR2 FYNNEI. Trimming removed 5 bases from V and 4 bases from J; junction bases left unmatched: 5. The CDR3 is CASSLAGGTSDTQYF. CDR3 nucleotides: TGTGCCAGCAGTTTAGCGGGAGGGACCTCAGATACGCAGTATTTT.

CDR3 sequence: CASNRQGVADTQYF. For the CDR3, the DNA is TGTGCCAGTAATCGGCAGGGGGTGGCAGATACGCAGTATTTT. This chain connects TRBV19 to TRBJ2-3; TRBD1 agrees at 7 bases. The CDR3 runs to 14 residues. CDR1 is LNHDA and CDR2 is SQIVND in the germline V gene (reference sequence). V trimming: 7 bases; J trimming: 4 bases; junction bases outside the gene matches: 8.

The rearrangement uses TRBV29-1 and TRBJ2-7, with D perhaps matching TRBD2 (5 bases). V was shortened by 6 bases and J by 2 bases, with 17 bases between the two germline ends. The CDR3 consists of 14 residues. Germline V lookup: CDR1 SQVTM, CDR2 ANQGSEA. CDR3 DNA: TGCAGCGTGAGGGTGCGTCAGGTCACCTACGAGCAGTACTTC. Translated: CSVRVRQVTYEQYF.

There are a few counts of this clonotype. This chain joins TRBV12-3 or TRBV12-4 and TRBJ2-7; D is unresolved. V was shortened by 4 bases and J by 0 bases, with 13 bases between the two germline ends. This CDR3 comprises 15 residues. CDR3 DNA: TGTGCCAGCAGTTCCCGACACAGAAGCTCCTACGAGCAGTACTTC. This sequence encodes CASSSRHRSSYEQYF.

V usage is TRBV19 and J usage is TRBJ2-2; D is ambiguous. Germline loops: CDR1 LNHDA, CDR2 SQIVND (reference sequence). Trimming stripped 7 bases from V and 0 bases from J, with 12 bases between. The CDR3 runs 15 residues. The DNA of the CDR3 is TGTGCCAGTATACCGGATACTGCGAACACCGGGGAGCTGTTTTTT. Translation gives CASIPDTANTGELFF.

The genes are TRBV25-1 and TRBJ1-2, with 8 nucleotides matching TRBD1. From germline, CDR1 is MGHDK and CDR2 SYGVNS. The V gene end was trimmed by 0 bases and the J gene end by 4 bases; junction bases not matched to a gene: 10. The length of the CDR3 is 17 residues. The CDR3 bases are TGTGCCAGCAGTGAATACGGGGGGGCAGGGGGCCGCTATGGCTACACCTTC. Its translation is CASSEYGGAGGRYGYTF.

This clonotype was observed a few times. The chain carries TRBV27 and TRBJ2-3, with no clear D. The CDR3 contains 15 residues. The V end was cut by 2 bases, the J end by 3 bases, with 12 bases between. Germline V CDR1 and CDR2: MNHEY, SMNVEV (reference sequence). The CDR3 DNA reads as TGTGCCAGCAGTTTAGGACCCCTGGGGACAGATACGCAGTATTTT. Its protein product is CASSLGPLGTDTQYF.

The chain employs TRBV24-1 and TRBJ2-5; 10 nucleotides align to TRBD1. The CDR3 has 17 residues. Trimming at V came to 1 base and at J to 2 bases, leaving 6 bases not matched to a gene. Germline V CDR1 and CDR2: KGHDR, SFDVKD. The DNA for the CDR3 is TGTGCCACCAGTGATTTACGGACAGGGGGGCCTCAAGAGACCCAGTACTTC. The encoded protein is CATSDLRTGGPQETQYF.

The gene calls are TRBV7-2 and TRBJ1-1; unclear D gene. Germline V gene lookup returns CDR1 SGHTA and CDR2 FQGNSA. The germline V and J ends were trimmed by 1 base and 1 base, with 7 bases remaining between them. This CDR3 is built from 14 residues. The CDR3: CASSLDRGNTEAFF. The CDR3, as DNA: TGTGCCAGCAGCTTAGACAGAGGGAACACTGAAGCTTTCTTT.

The rearrangement uses TRBV28 and TRBJ1-5; tentative D call: TRBD1 (6 bases). Deletions cut 7 bases from V and 5 bases from J, with 12 bases between. This CDR3 comprises 13 residues. The germline gives CDR1 MDHEN, CDR2 SYDVKM. The CDR3 protein is CASNEKGDQPQHF. The CDR3 DNA reads TGTGCCAGCAATGAGAAGGGGGATCAGCCCCAGCATTTT.

This chain links TRBV25-1 with TRBJ2-7; D unresolved. The germline CDR1 and CDR2 sequences are MGHDK and SYGVNS. V was trimmed by 6 bases and J by 5 bases, leaving 14 bases between them. The CDR3 runs 13 residues. DNA for the CDR3: TGTGCCAGCAGCGTAACGGGCACCCACGAGCAGTACTTC. Translation: CASSVTGTHEQYF.

This rearrangement joins TRBV15 to TRBJ2-1; D is uncertain. CDR1 LNHNV and CDR2 YYDKDF come from the germline V gene (reference sequence). Deletions cut 0 bases from V and 0 bases from J, with 6 bases between. The CDR3 length is 15 residues. CDR3 amino acids: CATSRDIGSYNEQFF. CDR3 in DNA: TGTGCCACCAGCAGAGATATAGGCTCCTACAATGAGCAGTTCTTC.

The rearrangement uses TRBV2 and TRBJ2-7; TRBD1 matches at 8 bases. This CDR3 spans 14 amino acids. Trimming cost V 2 bases and J 2 bases; bases outside gene matches: 2. CDR1 is SNHLY, CDR2 FYNNEI, per germline. The CDR3 here is CASSELRGPYEQYF. CDR3 bases: TGTGCCAGCAGTGAACTCAGGGGGCCCTACGAGCAGTACTTC. The variable domain in full, with the rest retrieved from reference TRBV2 and TRBJ2-7, is EPEVTQTPSHQVTQMGQEVILRCVPISNHLYFYWYRQILGQKVEFLVSFYNNEISEKSEIFDDQFSVERPDGSNFTLKIRSTKLEDSAMYFCASSELRGPYEQYFGPGTRLTVT.